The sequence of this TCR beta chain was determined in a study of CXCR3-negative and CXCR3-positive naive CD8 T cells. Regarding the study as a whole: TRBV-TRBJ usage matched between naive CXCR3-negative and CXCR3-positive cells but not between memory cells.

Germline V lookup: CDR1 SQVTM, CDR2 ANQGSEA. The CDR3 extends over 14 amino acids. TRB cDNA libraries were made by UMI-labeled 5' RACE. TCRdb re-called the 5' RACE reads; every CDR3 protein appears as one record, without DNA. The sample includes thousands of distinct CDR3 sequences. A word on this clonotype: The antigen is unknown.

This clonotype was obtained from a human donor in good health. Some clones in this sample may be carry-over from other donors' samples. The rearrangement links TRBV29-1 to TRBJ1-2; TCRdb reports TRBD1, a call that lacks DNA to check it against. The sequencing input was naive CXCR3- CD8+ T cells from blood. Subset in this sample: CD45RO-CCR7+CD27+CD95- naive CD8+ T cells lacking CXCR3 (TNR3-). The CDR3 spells CSVEDGGKNYGYTF.